One sample yielded the 29 T cell receptor beta chains listed below, sequenced in a study of regulatory T cells in long-lasting Graves disease. Time point of the sample: newly diagnosed GD, antithyroid drugs for less than 3 months. Extracted RNA from PBMCs served as the source of the TCR library. Arm-PCR of CDR3 regions and iRepertoire HTBI primers were the basis on which TCR beta libraries were built. TCRdb analysed the multiplex PCR reads with MiXCR anew, one entry per CDR3 protein. This table has 540,000 or so distinct CDR3 sequences, approximately 13% appearing once. The sample was also linked to a second study, of T cells in Graves' hyperthyroidism and ophthalmopathy.

The sample consisted of peripheral blood mononuclear cells (PBMCs), taken at new diagnosis, from a patient treated with antithyroid drugs. These receptors were obtained from a man between 25 and 39 years old with Graves disease.

In this sample, this clonotype turned up many times. The rearrangement links TRBV27 to TRBJ2-7; 10 bases agree with TRBD1. The germline CDR1 and CDR2 sequences are MNHEY and SMNVEV (reference sequence). There are 15 residues in the CDR3. Trimming cost V 5 bases and J 4 bases; bases outside gene matches: 8. The CDR3 loop is CASSPQGTGVYEQYF. CDR3 DNA: TGTGCCAGCAGTCCCCAGGGGACAGGGGTTTACGAGCAGTACTTC.

There are many counts of this clonotype. The chain has TRBV20-1 and TRBJ2-3; TRBD2 matches at 12 bases. This CDR3 is 15 amino acids long. J gave up 4 bases and V 3 bases, and 5 bases lay outside the gene matches. The germline V gene encodes CDR1 DFQATT and CDR2 SNEGSKA (reference sequence). The CDR3: CSASTSGRSADTQYF. CDR3 nucleotide sequence: TGCAGTGCTAGCACTAGCGGGAGGTCTGCAGATACGCAGTATTTT.

The table lists this clonotype with a few counts. The rearrangement links TRBV2 to TRBJ1-6; no firm D call. The V gene's germline CDR1 is SNHLY and CDR2 FYNNEI. V gave up 6 bases and J gave up 3 bases, with 12 bases separating them. The CDR3 covers 15 residues. CDR3 residues: CASRAPDVYNSPLHF. The CDR3 nucleotides are TGTGCCAGCAGGGCCCCTGATGTCTATAATTCACCCCTCCACTTT.

This clonotype was picked up many times. The chain links TRBV15 to TRBJ2-7, with 9 bases matching TRBD2. J gave up 4 bases and V 0 bases, and 10 bases lay outside the gene matches. Germline V CDR1 and CDR2: LNHNV, YYDKDF (reference sequence). This CDR3 has 17 residues. CDR3 in amino acids: CATSRDGSAGGLYEQYF. In nucleotides, the CDR3 is TGTGCCACCAGCAGAGATGGGTCGGCGGGAGGGCTGTACGAGCAGTACTTC.

In its sample, this clonotype was seen many times. The rearrangement links TRBV20-1 to TRBJ2-7; the match to TRBD1 covers 8 bases. CDR1 is DFQATT, CDR2 SNEGSKA, per germline (reference sequence). V lost 2 bases to trimming and J lost 0 bases; unmatched junction nucleotides: 6. The CDR3 has 15 residues. CDR3 DNA: TGCAGTGCTAGAAAAGGGACAGGTGACTCCTACGAGCAGTACTTC. It yields the protein CSARKGTGDSYEQYF.

This clonotype was recorded a few times. The chain recombines TRBV29-1 with TRBJ2-3, with TRBD2 identical over 8 bases. CDR1 SQVTM and CDR2 ANQGSEA come from the germline V gene. This CDR3 has 14 residues. The V segment lost 5 bases and the J segment 1 base; nucleotides outside the gene matches: 5. CDR3 bases: TGCAGCGTTCGGGAGGGGAAGGGCACAGATACGCAGTATTTT. It is translated as CSVREGKGTDTQYF.

Note on this clonotype: A read error is possible here, since a much larger clone lies one base away. CDR3 in amino acids: CASSLTGAHNEQYF. The CDR3 nucleotides read TGCGCCAGCAGCTTGACGGGAGCTCACAATGAGCAGTACTTC. J is TRBJ2-7 and V is TRBV5-1, with TRBD2 as a possible D gene (6 bases). Germline V gene data show CDR1 as SGHRS and CDR2 as YFSETQ. The CDR3 runs to 14 residues. V gave up 1 base and J gave up 7 bases, with 15 bases separating them.

There are many counts of this clonotype. The chain employs TRBV6-1 and TRBJ2-7; D unclear. CDR3 size: 15 residues. V lost 4 bases and J 7 bases, leaving 20 bases between the germline ends. Germline CDR1 is MNHNS and CDR2 is SASEGT. CDR3 sequence (DNA): TGTGCCAGCAGTGGGACCGTTTATCGGTCTAATGAGCAGTACTTC. It is translated as CASSGTVYRSNEQYF.

This clonotype has a count of ten or more. V usage is TRBV2 and J usage is TRBJ1-5; no definite D call. Trimming pared 6 bases from V and 6 bases from J, leaving 21 bases between. The germline CDR1 and CDR2 sequences are SNHLY and FYNNEI. This CDR3 is built from 16 residues. CDR3 sequence reads: CASRRGSQFSGQPQHF. The CDR3 coding sequence is TGTGCCAGCAGAAGAGGGTCGCAGTTCTCGGGTCAGCCCCAGCATTTT.

This clonotype was seen many times. The gene calls are TRBV5-5 and TRBJ2-7; maybe TRBD2 (5 bases). The CDR3 runs 15 residues. Germline loops: CDR1 SGHKS, CDR2 YYEKEE (reference sequence). V shed 9 bases and J shed 2 bases, with 21 bases lying between them. CDR3 bases: TGTGCCACCTCCCTATACGGGGAACGGGCCTACGAGCAGTACTTC. It yields the protein CATSLYGERAYEQYF.

This clonotype appeared many times. The chain has TRBV20-1 and TRBJ1-5, with D possibly matching TRBD1 (5 bases). V was trimmed by 0 bases and J by 7 bases, leaving 13 bases between them. The CDR3 consists of 14 residues. Germline V gene lookup returns CDR1 DFQATT and CDR2 SNEGSKA (reference sequence). The CDR3 loop reads CSARDFRDDQPQHF. CDR3 in DNA: TGCAGTGCTAGAGATTTCAGGGATGACCAGCCCCAGCATTTT.

This clonotype was seen a handful of times. The rearrangement uses TRBV7-6 and TRBJ2-1, with 9 positions matching TRBD2. The CDR3 spans 15 residues. CDR1 SGHVS and CDR2 FNYEAQ come from the germline V gene. With V trimmed by 3 bases and J by 5 bases, 5 bases remained unmatched. CDR3 DNA: TGTGCCAGCAGCTTCACTAGCGGGCCCGACAATGAGCAGTTCTTC. This translates into CASSFTSGPDNEQFF.

This clonotype occurred many times. The genes are TRBV6-5 and TRBJ2-7; perhaps D is TRBD1 or TRBD2 (6 bases each). Germline V CDR1 and CDR2: MNHEY, SVGAGI. V lost 2 bases to trimming and J lost 3 bases, with 11 bases between them. This CDR3 spans 14 amino acids. The CDR3 is CASSYGGPNYEQYF. In DNA, the CDR3 is TGTGCCAGCAGTTACGGGGGGCCAAACTACGAGCAGTACTTC.

The V gene is TRBV5-1, the J gene TRBJ1-2; a possible D gene is TRBD1 (5 bases). Germline lookup yields CDR1 SGHRS and CDR2 YFSETQ. CDR3 length equals 13 residues. Trimming removed 6 bases at V and 5 bases at J, with 14 bases between. The CDR3 loop is CASTMGQGYGYTF. In nucleotides, the CDR3 is TGCGCCAGCACCATGGGGCAGGGTTATGGCTACACCTTC.

This clonotype was seen a few times. The rearrangement links TRBV5-8 to TRBJ1-5, with D perhaps matching TRBD1 (5 bases). V lost 3 bases to trimming and J lost 0 bases, with 13 bases between them. The CDR3 loop spans 16 amino acids. Germline V gene data show CDR1 as SGHTS and CDR2 as YDEGEE. CDR3 residues: CASSYQTAYSNQPQHF. CDR3 nucleotides: TGTGCCAGCAGCTACCAGACAGCCTATAGCAATCAGCCCCAGCATTTT.

The chain carries TRBV5-1 and TRBJ2-7, with D perhaps being TRBD1 or TRBD2 (5 bases each). This CDR3 has 12 amino acids. Trimming removed 4 bases at V and 2 bases at J, with 7 bases between. CDR1 SGHRS and CDR2 YFSETQ come from the germline V gene. The CDR3 DNA reads as TGCGCCAGCAGCGGGGACCCCTACGAGCAGTACTTC. It specifies CASSGDPYEQYF. The whole variable domain, filled in from reference TRBV5-1 and TRBJ2-7, reads KAGVTQTPRYLIKTRGQQVTLSCSPISGHRSVSWYQQTPGQGLQFLFEYFSETQRNKGNFPGRFSGRQFSNSRSEMNVSTLELGDSALYLCASSGDPYEQYFGPGTRLTVT.

Comment on this clonotype: Given a far larger clone just one base away, this is likely a sequencing read error. The rearrangement joins TRBV6-4 to TRBJ2-5; the D call may be TRBD1 or TRBD2 (5 bases each). Looked up from germline, CDR1 is MRHNA and CDR2 is SNTAGT. CDR3 length equals 15 residues. Trimming stripped 8 bases from V and 3 bases from J, with 19 bases between. CDR3 protein: CASRRQVLGEETQYF. The DNA for the CDR3 is TGTGCCAGCCGGCGGCAAGTGCTGGGGGAAGAGACCCAGTACTTC.

The chain combines TRBV6-5 with TRBJ1-3; D gene unclear. The CDR3 spans 15 residues. Trimming pared 4 bases from V and 0 bases from J, leaving 10 bases between. Germline assignment: CDR1 MNHEY and CDR2 SVGAGI. The CDR3 DNA follows: TGTGCCAGCAGTTCCTACCGTGTCTCTGGAAACACCATATATTTT. It codes for CASSSYRVSGNTIYF.

The sample holds a few counts of this clonotype. CDR3 residues: CASSLTGPSGNTIYF. The CDR3 region has the DNA TGTGCCAGCAGTTTAACAGGGCCCTCTGGAAACACCATATATTTT. The rearrangement links TRBV27 to TRBJ1-3; possible D gene TRBD1, 6 bases. Between the trimmed V and J ends, which lost 2 bases and 0 bases, there was a span of 8 bases. Germline V CDR1 and CDR2: MNHEY, SMNVEV (reference sequence). The CDR3 contains 15 residues.

This clonotype was recorded at least ten times. The rearrangement uses TRBV7-6 and TRBJ2-3; the D gene is possibly TRBD1 (5 bases). Deletions cut 8 bases from V and 2 bases from J, with 20 bases between. The germline gives CDR1 SGHVS, CDR2 FNYEAQ. This CDR3 has 16 amino acids. The DNA of the CDR3 is TGTGCCAGCGCCCCGAATGCAGGGCCATACACAGATACGCAGTATTTT. Its translation: CASAPNAGPYTDTQYF.

This clonotype was seen many times. The V call is TRBV11-2, the J call TRBJ1-1; D is ambiguous. The CDR3 sequence is 14 residues long. The germline V gene has CDR1 SGHAT and CDR2 FQNNGV. V lost 5 bases, J lost 0 bases, and 10 bases lay in between. The CDR3 loop reads CASSPTDMNTEAFF. The DNA of the CDR3 is TGTGCCAGCAGCCCCACAGACATGAACACTGAAGCTTTCTTT.

The genes are TRBV6-1 and TRBJ1-1, with D perhaps TRBD1 (5 bases). The CDR3 covers 13 residues. The germline V gene encodes CDR1 MNHNS and CDR2 SASEGT. V lost 6 bases, J lost 7 bases, and 15 bases lay in between. Here the CDR3 DNA reads TGTGCCAGCAGCCTAAGTTGGGGGAATGAAGCTTTCTTT. Translated: CASSLSWGNEAFF.

This clonotype was seen many times. The rearrangement uses TRBV3-1 and TRBJ2-3; 7 nucleotides line up with TRBD2. V was pared by 0 bases and J by 2 bases, with 8 bases of the junction left unmatched. The CDR3 consists of 17 residues. In germline, CDR1 is LGHDT, CDR2 YNNKEL (reference sequence). Here the CDR3 reads CASSQEGLGTTTDTQYF. The CDR3 nucleotides are TGTGCCAGCAGCCAAGAAGGACTTGGGACTACCACAGATACGCAGTATTTT.

As concerns this clonotype: This may be a read error: a much more frequent sequence differs by one nucleotide. The chain couples TRBV6-1 to TRBJ2-1; 9 bases match TRBD2. The CDR3 is made up of 19 amino acids. Per the germline V gene, CDR1 is MNHNS and CDR2 is SASEGT. J was trimmed by 2 bases and V by 3 bases; bases with no gene match: 14. The CDR3 sequence: CASSDPGSSGRWAYNEQFF. CDR3 bases: TGTGCCAGCAGTGACCCCGGTAGTAGCGGGAGATGGGCCTACAATGAGCAGTTCTTC.

To note about this clonotype: A single base separates this from a much larger clone, so it may be a read error. V and J are TRBV7-9 and TRBJ1-1, with D maybe TRBD1 (5 bases). Germline CDR1 and CDR2: SEHNR and FQNEAQ (reference sequence). CDR3 length: 14 amino acids. CDR3 amino acids: CAGSSVRRDGEAFF. In nucleotides, the CDR3 is TGTGCCGGCAGCTCCGTCCGCAGGGACGGAGAAGCTTTCTTT.

The CDR3 nucleotides are TGTGCCAGCTCACCAGGGGGTAATAATCAGCCCCAGCATTTT. It yields the protein CASSPGGNNQPQHF. The chain joins TRBV18 to TRBJ1-5; a possible D gene is TRBD1 (5 bases). V was shortened by 2 bases and J by 4 bases, with 9 bases between the two germline ends. The CDR3 is 14 residues long. CDR1 KGHSH and CDR2 LQKENI come from the germline V gene.

Details on this clonotype: A clone one base away is much larger, so this may be a read error. DNA for the CDR3: TGTGCCAGCAGTTATGCCGGAGCCAAAAACATTCAGCACTTC. This encodes CASSYAGAKNIQHF. The V gene is TRBV6-9, the J gene TRBJ2-4; D gene unclear. From germline, CDR1 is MNHGY and CDR2 SVAAGI. This CDR3 is built from 14 residues.

The chain is built from TRBV19 and TRBJ1-1; unclear D gene. The CDR3 runs to 14 residues. The V end was cut by 3 bases, the J end by 3 bases, with 11 bases between. Germline CDR1 reads LNHDA; CDR2 reads SQIVND (reference sequence). The CDR3 spells CASSIGAADTEAFF. CDR3 nucleotide sequence: TGTGCCAGTAGTATTGGTGCTGCTGACACTGAAGCTTTCTTT.

The chain carries TRBV20-1 and TRBJ1-1; D is uncertain. V lost 0 bases, J lost 6 bases, and 11 bases lay in between. CDR1 and CDR2 from the germline V gene are DFQATT and SNEGSKA (reference sequence). The CDR3 runs 13 residues. CDR3 coding DNA: TGCAGTGCTAGAGATCCCCGGACTCCTGAAGCTTTCTTT. Translating it yields CSARDPRTPEAFF.